Below, 22 T cell receptor beta chains from the same sample are listed, as sequenced in a study of graft-versus-host responses after intestinal transplantation. Sequenced by immunoSEQ multiplex PCR; TCRdb stores in-frame clones only, minus some. The sample yields tens of thousands of clones, approximately 94% seen once. These TCRs are of unknown antigen specificity. Sample: unstimulated CD4+ T cells sorted from spleen or lymph node cells, taken before transplant. Receptor source: a human donor who was the organ donor for an intestinal transplant.

The chain couples TRBV5-1 to TRBJ2-7, with 9 bases identical to TRBD1. From germline, CDR1 is SGHRS and CDR2 YFSETQ. The V and J ends lost 4 bases and 0 bases, in that order; junction bases with no gene match: 5. The CDR3 contains 15 residues. The DNA for the CDR3 is TGCGCCAGCAGCCAGAGGGACAGGGACTCCTACGAGCAGTACTTC. Encoded protein: CASSQRDRDSYEQYF.

The chain carries TRBV6-1 and TRBJ1-5; tentatively, D is TRBD1 (5 bases). This CDR3 has 11 amino acids. Germline assignment: CDR1 MNHNS and CDR2 SASEGT. Trimming left V 10 bases short and J 5 bases short, with 9 bases between. DNA of the CDR3: TGTGCCACAGGGCGGGATCAGCCCCAGCATTTT. Amino acids: CATGRDQPQHF.

V is TRBV7-9 and J is TRBJ2-7, with TRBD1 matching 11 bases. CDR3 length: 14 residues. The V segment lost 4 bases and the J segment 3 bases; nucleotides outside the gene matches: 2. Germline CDR1 reads SEHNR; CDR2 reads FQNEAQ (reference sequence). The CDR3 sequence is CASSWTGGRYEQYF. CDR3 coding DNA: TGTGCCAGCAGCTGGACAGGGGGCCGCTACGAGCAGTACTTC.

The V call is TRBV5-8, the J call TRBJ2-1; the D is unclear. There are 17 residues in the CDR3. Deletions cut 1 base from V and 6 bases from J, with 20 bases between. Germline V lookup: CDR1 SGHTS, CDR2 YDEGEE. The chain's CDR3 is CASSLFSVWLRTNEQFF. The CDR3 DNA sequence: TGTGCCAGCAGCTTGTTTTCGGTTTGGCTCCGAACCAATGAGCAGTTCTTC.

This rearrangement joins TRBV5-4 to TRBJ1-4, with no clear D. The V end was cut by 0 bases, the J end by 7 bases, with 10 bases between. The CDR3 is made up of 14 amino acids. From germline, CDR1 is SGHNT and CDR2 YYREEE (reference sequence). CDR3 loop: CASSLAAVPEKLFF. CDR3 bases: TGTGCCAGCAGCTTGGCGGCAGTCCCTGAAAAACTGTTTTTT.

The CDR3 reads CASSRQPDTEAFF. DNA of the CDR3: TGTGCCAGCAGCCGACAGCCGGACACTGAAGCTTTCTTT. The chain couples TRBV27 to TRBJ1-1, with D maybe TRBD1 (5 bases). CDR1 and CDR2 (germline): MNHEY, SMNVEV (reference sequence). The CDR3 loop spans 13 amino acids. Deletions cut 6 bases from V and 3 bases from J, with 11 bases between.

The gene calls are TRBV28 and TRBJ2-7; perhaps TRBD2 as D (5 bases). V was clipped by 6 bases and J by 6 bases, with 21 bases between them. The CDR3 has 15 residues. Germline V gene lookup returns CDR1 MDHEN and CDR2 SYDVKM. CDR3 in amino acids: CASRTLTAGFREQYF. The CDR3 nucleotides read TGTGCCAGCAGGACCCTGACGGCGGGCTTCCGCGAGCAGTACTTC.

The chain couples TRBV28 to TRBJ2-5; 11 bases are a match to TRBD1. CDR3 length: 14 amino acids. CDR1 is MDHEN, CDR2 SYDVKM, per germline. J lost 7 bases, V lost 4 bases, and 5 bases had no gene match. DNA for the CDR3: TGTGCCAGCAGTTACGGGACAGGGGGTGTGACCCAGTACTTC. Amino acids: CASSYGTGGVTQYF.

V gene TRBV7-2 combines with J gene TRBJ2-7; 8 nucleotides align to TRBD2. Germline lookup yields CDR1 SGHTA and CDR2 FQGNSA. Losses at the gene ends were 6 bases for V and 0 bases for J; bases not matched to a gene: 16. CDR3 length equals 18 residues. The CDR3, as DNA: TGTGCCAGCAGGTCCCGGGGGGGCCCCATTAAAAGCTCCTACGAGCAGTACTTC. This gives the protein CASRSRGGPIKSSYEQYF.

The rearrangement links TRBV30 to TRBJ1-2; D remains ambiguous. Germline V lookup: CDR1 GTSNPN, CDR2 SVGIG (reference sequence). V lost 0 bases, J lost 0 bases, and 8 bases lay in between. CDR3 length: 14 amino acids. The CDR3 coding sequence is TGTGCCTGGAGTGTTAAGCAAACTAACTATGGCTACACCTTC. It is translated as CAWSVKQTNYGYTF.

This CDR3 reads CASSPQGTNYGYTF. CDR3 bases: TGTGCCAGCAGCCCACAGGGGACTAACTATGGCTACACCTTC. V and J are TRBV6-5 and TRBJ1-2, with TRBD1 matching over 7 bases. Germline-derived CDR1 and CDR2 are MNHEY and SVGAGI. The CDR3 extends over 14 amino acids. Trimming at V came to 6 bases and at J to 0 bases, leaving 4 bases not matched to a gene.

The rearrangement uses TRBV2 and TRBJ1-1; unclear D gene. V lost 0 bases to trimming and J lost 0 bases, with 8 bases between them. CDR1 SNHLY and CDR2 FYNNEI come from the germline V gene. The CDR3 contains 15 residues. CDR3 amino acids: CASSEASLLNTEAFF. The CDR3 nucleotides are TGTGCCAGCAGTGAAGCGAGTTTACTGAACACTGAAGCTTTCTTT. The full variable domain, its missing parts supplied by reference TRBV2 and TRBJ1-1, is EPEVTQTPSHQVTQMGQEVILRCVPISNHLYFYWYRQILGQKVEFLVSFYNNEISEKSEIFDDQFSVERPDGSNFTLKIRSTKLEDSAMYFCASSEASLLNTEAFFGQGTRLTVV.

This clone was found once. The rearrangement joins TRBV7-8 to TRBJ2-1, with D possibly being TRBD2 (6 bases). This CDR3 comprises 14 residues. Trimming removed 0 bases from V and 4 bases from J, with 7 bases in between. The germline V gene encodes CDR1 SGHVS and CDR2 FQNEAQ. The CDR3 DNA sequence: TGTGCCAGCAGCTTAGCCCGGGAGTACAATGAGCAGTTCTTC. This encodes CASSLAREYNEQFF.

The J gene is TRBJ2-1, the V gene TRBV2, with D hard to call. Germline CDR1 is SNHLY and CDR2 is FYNNEI. The CDR3 length is 11 residues. The V end was cut by 4 bases, the J end by 5 bases, with 3 bases between. Here the CDR3 reads CASSGHNEQFF. The CDR3 nucleotides read TGTGCCAGCAGTGGACACAATGAGCAGTTCTTC.

The V call is TRBV20-1, the J call TRBJ2-1; no reliable D call. Germline V CDR1 and CDR2: DFQATT, SNEGSKA (reference sequence). CDR3 length: 10 residues. V lost 6 bases and J 8 bases, leaving 8 bases between the germline ends. CDR3 sequence: CSAAADEQFF. CDR3 DNA: TGCAGTGCCGCGGCGGATGAGCAGTTCTTC.

The chain combines TRBV5-4 with TRBJ1-4; D is unresolved. Between the trimmed V and J ends, which lost 1 base and 8 bases, there was a span of 12 bases. The CDR3 is made up of 14 amino acids. The germline V gene has CDR1 SGHNT and CDR2 YYREEE (reference sequence). In nucleotides, the CDR3 is TGTGCCAGCAGCTTGATGTCTCATGAGGAAAAACTGTTTTTT. Its translation is CASSLMSHEEKLFF. Combining the CDR3 with reference TRBV5-4 and TRBJ1-4 gives the whole variable domain ETGVTQSPTHLIKTRGQQVTLRCSSQSGHNTVSWYQQALGQGPQFIFQYYREEENGRGNFPPRFSGLQFPNYSSELNVNALELDDSALYLCASSLMSHEEKLFFGSGTQLSVL.

The V call is TRBV6-5, the J call TRBJ1-1; TRBD1 might be the D (6 bases). The length of the CDR3 is 15 residues. The V gene's germline CDR1 is MNHEY and CDR2 SVGAGI. V was trimmed by 4 bases and J by 10 bases, leaving 22 bases between them. CDR3 DNA sequence: TGTGCCAGCAGTTCCCCGCGGACAGATGGTGGGGGAGCTTTCTTT. This gives the protein CASSSPRTDGGGAFF.

This clone appeared a single time. CDR3 protein: CASSSMGLSALHF. Here the CDR3 DNA reads TGCGCCAGCAGCTCGATGGGATTGTCGGCCCTCCACTTT. This chain uses TRBV5-1 with TRBJ1-6; D is uncertain. The CDR3 sequence is 13 residues long. The V gene's germline CDR1 is SGHRS and CDR2 YFSETQ. V was shortened by 3 bases and J by 14 bases, with 15 bases between the two germline ends.

The chain combines TRBV2 with TRBJ2-5; D is possibly TRBD1 (5 bases). CDR3 length equals 14 residues. V lost 3 bases and J lost 1, with 9 bases in between. CDR1 SNHLY and CDR2 FYNNEI come from the germline V gene. CDR3 nucleotides: TGTGCCAGCAGTGATTGGGGCAGCCAAGAGACCCAGTACTTC. Protein product: CASSDWGSQETQYF.

This chain uses TRBV9 with TRBJ2-3; 8 bases align to TRBD2. The trim removed 2 bases at V and 3 bases at J, leaving 20 bases unmatched. The length of the CDR3 is 20 residues. The germline CDR1 and CDR2 sequences are SGDLS and YYNGEE. The CDR3 DNA follows: TGTGCCAGCAGCGTCACCTTCCTACCGGGACGGGGGGGTATAACAGATACGCAGTATTTT. As protein: CASSVTFLPGRGGITDTQYF. The full variable domain, its missing parts supplied by reference TRBV9 and TRBJ2-3, is DSGVTQTPKHLITATGQRVTLRCSPRSGDLSVYWYQQSLDQGLQFLIQYYNGEERAKGNILERFSAQQFPDLHSELNLSSLELGDSALYFCASSVTFLPGRGGITDTQYFGPGTRLTVL.

J is TRBJ2-1 and V is TRBV7-3; 11 bases match TRBD2. The CDR3 spans 16 residues. Trimming cost V 4 bases and J 2 bases; bases outside gene matches: 4. The germline CDR1 and CDR2 sequences are SGHTA and FQGTGA. The CDR3 sequence is CASSSSGGNTYNEQFF. The CDR3 coding sequence is TGTGCCAGCAGCTCTAGCGGGGGGAACACCTACAATGAGCAGTTCTTC.

J is TRBJ2-7 and V is TRBV5-8; D is possibly TRBD2 (6 bases). Deletions cut 0 bases from V and 5 bases from J, with 15 bases between. CDR1 and CDR2 from the germline V gene are SGHTS and YDEGEE. This CDR3 has 15 amino acids. This CDR3 is CASSLALGGVHEQYF. In DNA, the CDR3 is TGTGCCAGCAGCTTGGCCCTAGGAGGGGTCCACGAGCAGTACTTC. Drawing the rest from reference TRBV5-8 and TRBJ2-7, the complete variable domain is EAGVTQSPTHLIKTRGQQATLRCSPISGHTSVYWYQQALGLGLQFLLWYDEGEERNRGNFPPRFSGRQFPNYSSELNVNALELEDSALYLCASSLALGGVHEQYFGPGTRLTVT.